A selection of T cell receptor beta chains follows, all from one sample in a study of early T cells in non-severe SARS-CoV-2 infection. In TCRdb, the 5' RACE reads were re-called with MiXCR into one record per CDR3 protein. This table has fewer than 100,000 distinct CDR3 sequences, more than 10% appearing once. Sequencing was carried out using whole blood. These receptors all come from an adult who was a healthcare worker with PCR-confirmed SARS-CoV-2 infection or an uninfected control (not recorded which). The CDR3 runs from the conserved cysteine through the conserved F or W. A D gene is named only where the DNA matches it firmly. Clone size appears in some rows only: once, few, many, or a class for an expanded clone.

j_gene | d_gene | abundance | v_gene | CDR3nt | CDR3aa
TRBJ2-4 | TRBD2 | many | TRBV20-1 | TGCAGTGCGGGGGTAGCGGGAGGGCAGGAAAACATTCAGTACTTC | CSAGVAGGQENIQYF
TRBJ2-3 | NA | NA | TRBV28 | TGTGCCAGCGCCACAGATACGCAGTATTTT | CASATDTQYF
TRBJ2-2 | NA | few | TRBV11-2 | TGTGCCAGCACCCCGGGACAGCGGGGTCCCACCGGGGAGCTGTTTTTT | CASTPGQRGPTGELFF
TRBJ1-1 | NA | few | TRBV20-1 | TGCAGTGCTAGATCACCCAGGGGCTTGAACACTGAAGCTTTCTTT | CSARSPRGLNTEAFF
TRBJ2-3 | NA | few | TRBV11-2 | TGTGCCAGCAGCTTATACGGAGCCCCCACAGATACGCAGTATTTT | CASSLYGAPTDTQYF
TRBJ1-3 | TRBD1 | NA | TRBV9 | TGTGCCAGCAGCTCGAGTCTCCGGGACAGGGCTGAAAACACCATATATTTT | CASSSSLRDRAENTIYF
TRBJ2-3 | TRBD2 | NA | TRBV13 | TGTGCCAGCAGCTCCGGACTAGCGGGAGGTACGCAGTATTTT | CASSSGLAGGTQYF
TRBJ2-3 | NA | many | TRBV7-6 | TGTGCCAGCAGCTTGCAGGGAAGCACAGATACGCAGTATTTT | CASSLQGSTDTQYF
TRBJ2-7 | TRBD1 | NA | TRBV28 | TGTGCCAGCAGCCAACAGGGGGTTGAGTTCGAGCAGTACTTC | CASSQQGVEFEQYF
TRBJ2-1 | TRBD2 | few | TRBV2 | TGTGCCAGCAGTCTAGCGGGAGCGTCCTACAATGAGCAGTTCTTC | CASSLAGASYNEQFF
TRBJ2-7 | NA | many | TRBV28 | TGTGCCAGCAGTTTGGCTTCGGGCGGATCATACGAGCAGTACTTC | CASSLASGGSYEQYF
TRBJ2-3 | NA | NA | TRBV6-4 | TGTGCCAGCAGTGACCTAGGACAGATTTTCACAGATACGCAGTATTTT | CASSDLGQIFTDTQYF
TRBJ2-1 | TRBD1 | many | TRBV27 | TGTGCCAGCAGTCCCCACAGGGGAAGGGAGTTCTTC | CASSPHRGREFF
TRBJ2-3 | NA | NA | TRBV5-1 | TGCGCCAGCAGTTCGGGGGTTAGCACAGATACGCAGTATTTT | CASSSGVSTDTQYF
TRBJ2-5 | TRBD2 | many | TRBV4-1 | TGCGCCAGCAGCCAAGGGACTAGCGGGACTGAAGAGACCCAGTACTTC | CASSQGTSGTEETQYF
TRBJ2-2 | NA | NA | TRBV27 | TGTGCCAGCAGTTTCTGGAACACCGGGGAGCTGTTTTTT | CASSFWNTGELFF
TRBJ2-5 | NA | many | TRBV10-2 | TGCGCCAGCTCACGAGCTAGCTCGGAAGAGACCCAGTACTTC | CASSRASSEETQYF
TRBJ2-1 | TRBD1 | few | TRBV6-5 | TGTGCCAGCAGCGGAGGACAGGGAAAGTCTTTCAATGAGCAGTTCTTC | CASSGGQGKSFNEQFF
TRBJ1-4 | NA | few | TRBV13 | TGTGCCAGCAGCTCGGGGGAAAAACTGTTTTTT | CASSSGEKLFF
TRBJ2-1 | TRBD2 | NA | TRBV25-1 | TGTGCCAGCAGTGGGGGGGGTGGAAAGCAGTTCTTC | CASSGGGGKQFF
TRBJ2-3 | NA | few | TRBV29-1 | TGCAGCGTTGAAGGCCCTTCCGGCGCAGATACGCAGTATTTT | CSVEGPSGADTQYF
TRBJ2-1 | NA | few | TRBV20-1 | TGCAGTGCTAGGGCATTGGCCAGGCCCTACAATGAGCAGTTCTTC | CSARALARPYNEQFF
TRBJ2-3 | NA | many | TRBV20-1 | TGCAGTGCTCACGCCAGACTAGTCGGATACGATACGCAGTATTTT | CSAHARLVGYDTQYF
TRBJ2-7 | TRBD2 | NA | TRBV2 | TGTGCCAGCGGGTATAATAGCGGGAGTCCCCTAAGAAGAGAGCAGTACTTC | CASGYNSGSPLRREQYF
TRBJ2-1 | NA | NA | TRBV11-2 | TGTGCCAGCAGCTTGGAGATTTCTACCTACAATGAGCAGTTCTTC | CASSLEISTYNEQFF
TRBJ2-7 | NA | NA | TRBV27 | TGTGCCAGCAGTCCGCGGACAGTCCGCACTAACGAGCAGTACTTC | CASSPRTVRTNEQYF
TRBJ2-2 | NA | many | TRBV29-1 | TGCAGCGCTGGACAGCCGATGGACGGGGAGCTGTTTTTT | CSAGQPMDGELFF
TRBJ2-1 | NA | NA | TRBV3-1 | TGTGCCAGCAGCCCTGAGGGGGGAGGGAGGAATGAGCAGTTCTTC | CASSPEGGGRNEQFF
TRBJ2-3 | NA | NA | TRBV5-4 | TGTGCCAGCAGCTTGGGACTTACCGACACAGATACGCAGTATTTT | CASSLGLTDTDTQYF
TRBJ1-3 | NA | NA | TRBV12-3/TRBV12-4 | TGTGCCAGCAGCTCGTCCGGGTCTGGAAACACCATATATTTT | CASSSSGSGNTIYF
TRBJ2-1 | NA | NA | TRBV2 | TGTGCCAGCAGTGAATCGGAGGGGTACAATGAGCAGTTCTTC | CASSESEGYNEQFF
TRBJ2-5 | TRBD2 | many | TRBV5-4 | TGTGCCAGCAGCTTCGGCGGGAGGGCCAGGAAGACCCAGTACTTC | CASSFGGRARKTQYF
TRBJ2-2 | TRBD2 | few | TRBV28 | TGTGCCAGCAAGAGGACTAGCGGGATCACCGGGGAGCTGTTTTTT | CASKRTSGITGELFF
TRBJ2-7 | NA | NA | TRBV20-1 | TGCAGTGCCGGGGGGCGGTTCGAGCAGTACTTC | CSAGGRFEQYF
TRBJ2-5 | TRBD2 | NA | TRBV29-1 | TGCAGCGTTGAAGATCGCCAGCGGGAGAGTCAAGAGACCCAGTACTTC | CSVEDRQRESQETQYF
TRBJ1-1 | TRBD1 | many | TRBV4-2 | TGTGCCAGCAGCCCCCGACAGGGGACTGAAGCTTTCTTT | CASSPRQGTEAFF
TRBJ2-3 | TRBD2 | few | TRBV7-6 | TGTGCCAGCAGTTTGAGCGGGAGCTTGGATACGCAGTATTTT | CASSLSGSLDTQYF
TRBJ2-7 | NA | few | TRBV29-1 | TGCAGCGTTGGGGGGCGGCAATATCCTAACGAGCAGTACTTC | CSVGGRQYPNEQYF
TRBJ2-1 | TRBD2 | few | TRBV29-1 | TGCAGCGTATACGGGACTAGCGGGAGATATGAGCAGTTCTTC | CSVYGTSGRYEQFF
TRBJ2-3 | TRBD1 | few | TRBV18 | TGTGCCAGCTCCCTGACAGGGAGCACAGATACGCAGTATTTT | CASSLTGSTDTQYF
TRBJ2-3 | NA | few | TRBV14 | TGTGCCAGCAGCCACCCCAGAGGGGGCACAGATACGCAGTATTTT | CASSHPRGGTDTQYF
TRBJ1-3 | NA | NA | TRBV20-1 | TGCAGTGCTCTCACCCCGGGAAACACCATATATTTT | CSALTPGNTIYF
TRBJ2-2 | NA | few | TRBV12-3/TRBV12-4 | TGTGCCAGCAGTTTAGTCGGAAGCGCCGGGGAGCTGTTTTTT | CASSLVGSAGELFF
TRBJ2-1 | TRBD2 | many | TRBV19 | TGTGCCAGTAGTATTCGGGGAGGAGCGGGAGGCTTCTACAATGAGCAGTTCTTC | CASSIRGGAGGFYNEQFF
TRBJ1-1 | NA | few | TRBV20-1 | TGCAGTGCTTCTCCGGGAGGGAGGGACACTGAAGCTTTCTTT | CSASPGGRDTEAFF
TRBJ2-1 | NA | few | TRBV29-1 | TGCAGCGTTGAAGATCTAGAGACGGGGGAGTCGGAGCAGTTCTTC | CSVEDLETGESEQFF
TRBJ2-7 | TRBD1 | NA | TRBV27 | TGTGCCAGCAGTTTCGTCCGGGACAGAGTTTACTACGAGCAGTACTTC | CASSFVRDRVYYEQYF
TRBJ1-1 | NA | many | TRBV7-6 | TGTGCCAGCAGCCAGGGGACGGGGGGCACTGAAGCTTTCTTT | CASSQGTGGTEAFF
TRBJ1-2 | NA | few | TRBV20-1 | TGCAGTGCATCAGACTATGGCTACACCTTC | CSASDYGYTF
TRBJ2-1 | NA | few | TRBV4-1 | TGCGCCAGCAGCCTCCTGAGGCGGGATGAGCAGTTCTTC | CASSLLRRDEQFF
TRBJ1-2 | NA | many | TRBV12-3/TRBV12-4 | TGTGCCAGCCGGAGCCCCGACAGGTCCCGGGGGGGCTACACCTTC | CASRSPDRSRGGYTF
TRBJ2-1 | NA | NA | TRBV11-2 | TGTGCCAGCAGCCAAGGGCCGGGGGACAATGAGCAGTTCTTC | CASSQGPGDNEQFF
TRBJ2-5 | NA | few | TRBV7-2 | TGTGCCAGCAGCTTATCTAACTTGGGAGAGACCCAGTACTTC | CASSLSNLGETQYF
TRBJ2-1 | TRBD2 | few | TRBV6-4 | TGTGCCAGCAGTGACCAAGCGGGAGGGCCGGATGAGCAGTTCTTC | CASSDQAGGPDEQFF
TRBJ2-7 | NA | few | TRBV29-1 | TGCAGCGTTGCGGACAGTGGAACCTACGAGCAGTACTTC | CSVADSGTYEQYF